This record covers a single T cell receptor beta chain. Its cognate antigen is unknown. The PCR had 60 Vbeta and 13 Jbeta primers. Measured with immunoSEQ multiplex PCR; TCRdb has only the in-frame clones, and not every one. The sample carries roughly 90,000 clones, roughly 82% recorded once. Nominally healthy donors were sampled, though unrecorded immune exposures were likely. This specimen comes from a study of cytomegalovirus exposure and HLA in healthy donors. J was trimmed by 10 bases and V by 0 bases; bases with no gene match: 6. CDR3 length: 15 residues. Looked up from germline, CDR1 is MNHEY and CDR2 is SVGAGI. Whole-study findings and limits: Researchers counted around 150 TCR beta chains as cytomegalovirus-associated. In presence/absence analyses, roughly uniform sequencing depth across donors was assumed. There were a few CMV-associated chains whose specificity for CMV antigens was confirmed in vitro.

The receptor's source is a man younger than 40 in good health and CMV-seropositive. J is TRBJ2-1 and V is TRBV6-5, with TRBD2 identical over 10 bases. Specimen: PBMCs. CDR3 coding DNA: TGTGCCAGCAGTTACTCGAGACTAGCGGGCCTCGAGCAGTTCTTC. Encoded protein: CASSYSRLAGLEQFF.